This is a list of T cell receptor beta chains from one sample in a study of blood T cells in healthy people across ages. TCRdb re-called the 5' RACE reads with MiXCR, one entry per CDR3 protein. The sample has approximately 850,000 distinct CDR3 sequences; 40% to 50% are singletons. Sequenced input: blood. Receptor source: a man in his 60s in good health. CDR3s include the opening cysteine and the closing phenylalanine or tryptophan. The D gene is left open where the match is weak. Size is stated for part of the rows, as once, few or many counts, or as a class when the clone is expanded.

TRBJ1-1 - TRBV5-5 - TGTGCCAGCAGCTTGGTTTGGGCTGAAGCTTTCTTT CASSLVWAEAFF
TRBJ2-1 few TRBV7-8 TRBD2 TGTGCCAGCAGCCTCAGGGTAGCGGGGGACCAATACAATGAGCAGTTCTTC CASSLRVAGDQYNEQFF
TRBJ1-1 - TRBV30 - TGTGCCTGGAGTCCAGACATGAACACTGAAGCTTTCTTT CAWSPDMNTEAFF
TRBJ2-6 once TRBV5-6 - TGTGCCAGCAGCTTGAAAAGGAGCTCTGGGGCCAACGTCCCGACTTTC CASSLKRSSGANVPTF
TRBJ2-7 - TRBV3-1 TRBD1 TGTGCCAGCAGCTTAGGGACAGTTCTTGACTACGAGCAGTACTTC CASSLGTVLDYEQYF
TRBJ1-4 - TRBV4-3 - TGCGCCAGCAGCCAAGATGGGGGTAGGACTTCAACTAATGAAAAACTGTTTTTT CASSQDGGRTSTNEKLFF
TRBJ1-3 - TRBV7-2 - TGTGCCAGCAGGCTTAGCTCTGGAAACACCATATATTTT CASRLSSGNTIYF
TRBJ2-7 - TRBV7-2 - TGTGCCAGCAGCTTAGTGGGCGGGGCCCGATACGAGCAGTACTTC CASSLVGGARYEQYF
TRBJ2-1 few TRBV11-3 - TGTGCCAGCAGCTCGCGGGCAGGCCCCTACAATGAGCAGTTCTTC CASSSRAGPYNEQFF
TRBJ1-2 - TRBV20-1 - TGCAGTGCTAGAGATAAAGGGGACACAGTTAACTATGGCTACACCTTC CSARDKGDTVNYGYTF
TRBJ2-7 - TRBV28 TRBD1 TGTGCCAGCAGCGGACAGGGCTCACTCGAGCAGTACTTC CASSGQGSLEQYF
TRBJ2-1 few TRBV21-1 - TGTGCCAGCAGCAAATTGGGGTATTTAGAACCTAACAATGAGCAGTTCTTC CASSKLGYLEPNNEQFF
TRBJ2-3 few TRBV7-3 - TGTGCCAGCAGCTTTTCGGGACCCCCCACAGATACGCAGTATTTT CASSFSGPPTDTQYF
TRBJ1-2 - TRBV4-3 - TGCGCCAGCAGCCAAGATTTCGGCAGGGTCTATGGCTACACCTTC CASSQDFGRVYGYTF
TRBJ2-7 - TRBV18 - TGTGCCAGCTCACCGTCGCTAGGGATGGGCGAGCAGTACTTC CASSPSLGMGEQYF
TRBJ2-3 - TRBV6-2/TRBV6-3 - TGTGCCAGCAGCCCCCCTGTTGCAGATACGCAGTATTTT CASSPPVADTQYF
TRBJ2-1 few TRBV7-9 - TGTGCCAGCAGCTTGGGAGTGGCACAGGGCGGTGAGCAGTTCTTC CASSLGVAQGGEQFF
TRBJ2-1 - TRBV6-2/TRBV6-3 TRBD2 TGTGCCAGCAGTTACGGGCTCCCGCTAGCGGGGGGACCGAATTCCTACAATGAGCAGTTCTTC CASSYGLPLAGGPNSYNEQFF
TRBJ1-2 - TRBV20-1 - TGCAGTGCTACTAGAAACCAAGCTAACTATGGCTACACCTTC CSATRNQANYGYTF
TRBJ2-5 - TRBV11-3 - TGTGCCAGCAGCTTAGACCGGGCTCAAGAGACCCAGTACTTC CASSLDRAQETQYF
TRBJ2-7 few TRBV29-1 - TGCAGCGTTGGAGGGTGGTCCGGGGAGCAGTACTTC CSVGGWSGEQYF
TRBJ1-6 few TRBV7-2 - TGTGCCAGCAGCCAACATCAGGGGCGTTCACCCCTCCACTTT CASSQHQGRSPLHF
TRBJ2-3 - TRBV15 - TGTGCCACCAGCAGAGATCGAGGGACTCGGCCGTCGACGCAGTATTTT CATSRDRGTRPSTQYF
TRBJ1-2 - TRBV3-1 TRBD1 TGTGCCAGCAGCCATGGGAAGACAGGGACATACGGCTACACCTTC CASSHGKTGTYGYTF
TRBJ1-2 - TRBV20-1 TRBD1 TGCAGTGCTAGAGTGGGGGCAGGGGGCGCTGGGTATGGCTACACCTTC CSARVGAGGAGYGYTF
TRBJ2-7 few TRBV6-2/TRBV6-3 - TGTGCCACCCGACAAAACGCGTACGAGCAGTACTTC CATRQNAYEQYF
TRBJ1-6 - TRBV20-1 - TGCAGTGCTAGAGGCGGGACTTCTAATTCACCCCTCCACTTT CSARGGTSNSPLHF
TRBJ1-2 - TRBV7-2 - TGTGCCAGCAGCCCATCCTCAGGGAATAACTATGGCTACACCTTC CASSPSSGNNYGYTF
TRBJ2-5 - TRBV3-1 TRBD2 TGTGCCAGCAGACCGGGACTACCTGGGGAGACCCAGTACTTC CASRPGLPGETQYF
TRBJ2-2 - TRBV7-8 - TGTGCCAGCAGCTGGAGGGTCGTCACCGGGGAGCTGTTTTTT CASSWRVVTGELFF
TRBJ2-3 few TRBV29-1 - TGCAGCGGCCTAGCAGATACGCAGTATTTT CSGLADTQYF
TRBJ2-3 - TRBV5-1 - TGCGCCAGCAGCTCCGGGGTCACCACAGATACGCGGTATTTT CASSSGVTTDTRYF
TRBJ2-7 - TRBV6-1 - TGTGCCAGCAGCGGGACGTACCTCTACAATGAGCAGTACTTC CASSGTYLYNEQYF
TRBJ1-5 - TRBV6-2/TRBV6-3 - TGTGCCACAACAAATTCTCCAGGGGTCCAGCAGCCCCAGCATTTT CATTNSPGVQQPQHF
TRBJ2-5 medium-sized TRBV5-8 - TGTGCCAGCAGCTTTCAGCTAACGGGAGAGACCCAGTACTTC CASSFQLTGETQYF
TRBJ2-5 few TRBV12-3/TRBV12-4 - TGTGCCAGCAGCGAGACTAACCAAGAGACCCAGTACTTC CASSETNQETQYF
TRBJ1-5 - TRBV5-5 - TGTGCCAGCAGCTTGGGGGCGGGGGTCATTGGCAATCAGCCCCAGCATTTT CASSLGAGVIGNQPQHF
TRBJ2-1 - TRBV6-5 TRBD2 TGTGCCAGCAGTTACCGTACTAGCGGTTTCAATGAGCAGTTCTTC CASSYRTSGFNEQFF
TRBJ2-6 once TRBV28 - TGTGCCAGCAGTCCGGGACTCCGCTCTGGGGCCAGCGTCCTGACTTTC CASSPGLRSGASVLTF
TRBJ2-3 - TRBV12-3/TRBV12-4 TRBD2 TGTGCCAGCACCCCACGGGGTGGACTAGCGGGGTTGCATACGCAGTATTTT CASTPRGGLAGLHTQYF
TRBJ2-7 - TRBV28 - TGTGCCAGCAGGCAGGCCGAGGGGGGGACTTACGAGCAGTACTTC CASRQAEGGTYEQYF
TRBJ2-5 few TRBV10-3 - TGTGCCATCAGTGAGTCCTCGGTAGGCTCCCAAGAGACCCAGTACTTC CAISESSVGSQETQYF
TRBJ2-5 - TRBV5-1 - TGCGCCAGCAGCTTGAGAGGGATGGCCGATTTTGGGACCCAGTACTTC CASSLRGMADFGTQYF
TRBJ1-4 few TRBV5-1 - TGCGCCAGCAGCTCGGACAGTACTAATGAAAAACTGTTTTTT CASSSDSTNEKLFF
TRBJ1-4 - TRBV2 - TGTGCCAGCAGCGCTCAAAAACTGTTTTTT CASSAQKLFF
TRBJ2-7 - TRBV20-1 TRBD1 TGCAGTGCTAGAGATGGCGGACAGGGGGGTAGCGGGCCTTCCTACGAGCAGTACTTC CSARDGGQGGSGPSYEQYF
TRBJ2-5 - TRBV11-3 - TGTGCCAGCAGCGCCTCAGGGTGGGAGACCCAGTACTTC CASSASGWETQYF
TRBJ2-2 once TRBV6-5 - TGTGCCAGCAGTCTAGACAGGACCACCGGGGAGCTGTTTTTT CASSLDRTTGELFF
TRBJ2-5 few TRBV11-2 TRBD2 TGTGCCAGCAGCTTAGACCCTAGCGGGGGGCAAGAGACCCAGTACTTC CASSLDPSGGQETQYF
TRBJ2-7 - TRBV12-3/TRBV12-4 - TGTGCCAGCAGCCCGGGGGCTTGGGGGTACGAGCAGTACTTC CASSPGAWGYEQYF
TRBJ2-7 few TRBV3-1 TRBD2 TGTGCCAGCAGCCAAGAGACTAGCTTCTCCCACGAGCAGTACTTC CASSQETSFSHEQYF
TRBJ2-7 many TRBV29-1 TRBD1 TGCAGCGTTGGAGGGGACAGGACGAAAACCTACGAGCAGTACTTC CSVGGDRTKTYEQYF
TRBJ1-1 - TRBV9 - TGTGCCAGCGGATCCGGGCAGAACACTGAAGCTTTCTTT CASGSGQNTEAFF
TRBJ2-1 - TRBV11-2 TRBD2 TGTGCCAGCAGCTTAGGTAGGGTAGCGGGGCTCGGCAATGAGCAGTTCTTC CASSLGRVAGLGNEQFF
TRBJ2-5 - TRBV6-6 TRBD1 TGTGCCAGCAGCAGAACAGGGGGCCCAAGCCAAGAGACCCAGTACTTC CASSRTGGPSQETQYF
TRBJ2-1 many TRBV30 - TGTGCCTGGAGTGTAAGGGCTAGTGCACAGCAGTTCTTC CAWSVRASAQQFF
TRBJ2-4 few TRBV2 - TGTGCCAGCAGGGGGGGGGCCATTGACATTCAGTACTTC CASRGGAIDIQYF